This T cell receptor (beta chain) stems from a study of cytomegalovirus exposure and HLA in healthy donors. Study-wide context: Among about 179 million T cells, an earlier analysis found 117 million unique TCR beta sequences. General study points: Under in vitro conditions, a few CMV-associated chains were confirmed as specific for CMV antigens. V- and J-gene trimming of TCR beta was linked (in a later analysis) to a missense DCLRE1C variant.

It was with 60 Vbeta and 13 Jbeta primers that the PCR ran. Clones were sequenced by immunoSEQ multiplex PCR, and TCRdb holds only the in-frame ones, with some missing. This sample has roughly 120,000 clones, with about 70% found just once. Trimming took off 2 bases at V and 8 bases at J, with 18 bases between the two ends. Germline CDR1 is LNHDA and CDR2 is SQIVND (reference sequence). The length of the CDR3 is 15 residues. Of note for this clone: Its antigen is currently unknown.

The receptor's source is a woman aged 35 to 49 in good health and CMV-seronegative. Sequencing used PBMCs. The chain has TRBV19 and TRBJ1-2; D call uncertain. CDR3 coding DNA: TGTGCCAGTAGTATAATCGCGGGGTCAAAAGAAGGCTACACCTTC. Translation gives CASSIIAGSKEGYTF.